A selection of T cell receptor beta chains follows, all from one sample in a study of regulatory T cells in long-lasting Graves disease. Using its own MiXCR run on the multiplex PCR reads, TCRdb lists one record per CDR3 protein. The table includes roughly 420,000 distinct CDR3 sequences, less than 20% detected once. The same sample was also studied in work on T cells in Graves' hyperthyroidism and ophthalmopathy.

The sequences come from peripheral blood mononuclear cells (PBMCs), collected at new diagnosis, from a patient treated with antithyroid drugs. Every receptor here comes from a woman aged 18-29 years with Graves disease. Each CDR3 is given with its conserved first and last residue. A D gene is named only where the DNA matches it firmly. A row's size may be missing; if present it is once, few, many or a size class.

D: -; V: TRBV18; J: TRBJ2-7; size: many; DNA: TGTGCCAGCTCACCCCTCTCCGGGACAACTGCCGAGCAGTACTTC; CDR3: CASSPLSGTTAEQYF
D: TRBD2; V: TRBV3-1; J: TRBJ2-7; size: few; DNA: TGTGCCAGCAGCCAGGGTAGCGGGAGCTACGAGCAGTACTTC; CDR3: CASSQGSGSYEQYF
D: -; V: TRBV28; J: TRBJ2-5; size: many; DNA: TGTGCCAGCAGTTCCGGGTGGGAGACCCAGTACTTC; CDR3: CASSSGWETQYF
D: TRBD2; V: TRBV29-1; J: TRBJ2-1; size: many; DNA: TGCAGCGTTGAAGATCTATCTAGCGGGAGGGCCCATGAGCAGTTCTTC; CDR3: CSVEDLSSGRAHEQFF
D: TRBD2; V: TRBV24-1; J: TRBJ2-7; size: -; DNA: TGTGCCACCAGTGATTCCGGGACTAGCGGGTTCCGCCCGGGGGAGCAGTACTTC; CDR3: CATSDSGTSGFRPGEQYF
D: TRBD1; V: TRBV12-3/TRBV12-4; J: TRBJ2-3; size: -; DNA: TGTGCCAGCAGTTCACAGGGGACAGGTGGGTCAGATACGCAGTATTTT; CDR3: CASSSQGTGGSDTQYF
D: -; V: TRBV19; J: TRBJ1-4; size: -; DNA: TGTGCCAGTAGTACCCCCCGGCGAGGGACTAATGAAAAACTGTTTTTT; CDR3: CASSTPRRGTNEKLFF
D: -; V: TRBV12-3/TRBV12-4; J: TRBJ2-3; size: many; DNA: TGTGCCAGCAGTTTCTTAAGGGCCACAGATACGCAGTATTTT; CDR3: CASSFLRATDTQYF
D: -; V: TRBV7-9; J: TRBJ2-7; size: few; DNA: TGTGCCAGGAATTTGGACAACTACGAGCAGTACTTC; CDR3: CARNLDNYEQYF
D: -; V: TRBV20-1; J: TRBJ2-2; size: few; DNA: TGCAGTTCAACCGGGACAACCACCACCGGGGAGCTGTTTTTT; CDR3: CSSTGTTTTGELFF